This record covers a single T cell receptor (beta chain). What antigen it recognizes has not been identified. Base quality data are lacking; no much larger clone is found one base away. The same CDR3 can be traced to other DNA sequences in this sample. This sample is part of a study of blood T cell repertoires in COVID-19 (dated by TCRdb to about 2020). With respect to the entire study: Samples from collaborators originated in the United States, Italy and Spain and spanned both the acute and convalescent phases of COVID-19. Where available, HLA class I and class II types were taken from metadata supplied by the sample provider and were not determined by assay-based typing. The sample metadata nearly always contained a de-identified subject ID, COVID-19 status, age in years and sex. The prospective study material was composed of cDNA or gDNA derived from T cells, B-cell-depleted T cells, or PBMCs. Samples came from the ongoing ImmuneRACE study (first 160 participants) plus 1,254 subjects from 6 global collaborators. A freely available public database, intended as a resource for researchers studying the immune response to SARS-CoV-2, is where the repertoires were released. The dataset comprised deeply sampled blood TCRbeta repertoires from subjects exposed to, actively infected with, or recovered from COVID-19. Broader findings and caveats from the paper: How much clinical and demographic metadata was included differed by source and by participant, and the metadata was provided uncurated.

Trimming removed 6 bases from V and 2 bases from J, leaving 10 bases between the germline ends. The CDR3 has 13 amino acids, counting the end cysteine and phenylalanine. Kept here is only the CDR3 DNA, which spans 39 bases and is read in frame from base 1. TCRbeta CDR3 regions were amplified from genomic DNA using the immunoSEQ Assay, a bias-controlled multiplex PCR. As for the authors' bioinformatics: The number of nucleated cells in each sample was estimated by amplification of reference gene primers within the assay. To quantify the absolute abundance of each unique TCRbeta CDR3 rearrangement, sequence reads were collapsed and filtered. For each sample, productive Simpson clonality was calculated as the square root of Simpson's diversity index across productive rearrangements. The source is immuneACCESS, and TCRdb retained only in-frame sequences with V and J called. Part of the clones is not carried over; for the studies checked, unresolved V genes explain less than half of this, and the remainder is unexplained. For V, J and clone size, that table is used; D and trimming come from the DNA. Here the sample has roughly 520,000 clones; approximately 87% occur a single time. The ten largest clones capture about 1.7% of the sample.

In the prospective study, participants were roughly 18 to 90 years old, resided in about two dozen geographic areas of the United States, and were enrolled through a virtual design. To assign participants to cohorts, the prospective study relied on clinical history that participants themselves reported in a screening survey and a study questionnaire. For ImmuneRACE Cohort 3, a participant was defined as recovered based on two consecutive negative NP/OP PCR tests, clearance by a healthcare professional, or resolution of symptoms. Each participant in the prospective study had whole blood, serum and a nasopharyngeal or oropharyngeal swab collected by mobile phlebotomists. Additional blood draws and questionnaires over an approximately two-month period could optionally be provided by prospective study participants. Prospective study blood samples were shipped either frozen or at room temperature before DNA extraction.

Input material: PBMCs or T cells enriched from blood (not recorded which). Recombination linked TRBV12-3 or TRBV12-4 to TRBJ1-2; a tentative D match to TRBD1 spans 6 bases. This TCR was sampled from a woman aged 35 to 49 who had recovered from COVID-19. The CDR3 region reads CASRPTGNYGYTF. The nucleotides are TGTGCCAGCAGGCCCACAGGGAACTATGGCTACACCTTC.